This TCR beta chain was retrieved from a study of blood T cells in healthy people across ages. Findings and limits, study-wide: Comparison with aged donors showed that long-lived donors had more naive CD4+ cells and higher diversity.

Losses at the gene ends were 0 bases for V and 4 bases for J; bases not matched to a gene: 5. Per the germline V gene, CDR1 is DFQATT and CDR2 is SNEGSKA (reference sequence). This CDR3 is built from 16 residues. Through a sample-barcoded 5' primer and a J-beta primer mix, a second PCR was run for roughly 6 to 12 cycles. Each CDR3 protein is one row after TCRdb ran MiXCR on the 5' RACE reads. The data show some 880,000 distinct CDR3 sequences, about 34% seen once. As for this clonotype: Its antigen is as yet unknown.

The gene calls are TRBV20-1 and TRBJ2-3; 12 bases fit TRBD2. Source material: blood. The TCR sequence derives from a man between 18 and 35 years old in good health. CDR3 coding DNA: TGCAGTGCTAGAGATCGACTAGCGGGGGCTGCAGATACGCAGTATTTT. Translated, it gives CSARDRLAGAADTQYF.